This T cell receptor beta chain comes out of a study of graft-versus-host responses after intestinal transplantation. Study background: Recipients were given multivisceral, liver-intestinal, or isolated intestinal transplants. Anti-thymocyte globulin induction preceded about 3 years of tacrolimus and steroid maintenance in all recipients.

Findings and caveats of the study: Recipient bone marrow held GvH clones, some seen earlier in ileum or blood. Peak circulating GvH clone levels were associated with early post-transplant HvG declines.

This CDR3 has 15 residues. Trimming at V came to 6 bases and at J to 6 bases, leaving 9 bases not matched to a gene. Comment on this clone: Antigen specificity is unknown.

TCRdb's table, derived via immunoSEQ multiplex PCR, lists solely in-frame clones and lacks some. The top ten clones hold roughly 0.9% of a sample with more than 95,000 clones, 87% of them seen once. The receptor was derived from a human donor who received an intestinal transplant. The J gene is TRBJ2-2, the V gene TRBV5-7, with TRBD2 matching over 9 bases. TRBV5-7 is placed among ORFs of uncertain function. The material sequenced was unstimulated CD4+ T cells sorted from spleen or lymph node cells, taken before intestinal transplant. CDR3 nucleotides: TGTGCCAGCACTCCCGGGACTAGCCCCCCCGGGGAGCTGTTTTTT. This translates into CASTPGTSPPGELFF.